One and the same sample provided the 21 T cell receptor beta chains below, sequenced in a study of human T cells and chemical hapten exposure (dated by TCRdb to the early 2020s). The library was made by RACE. The instrument was a NextSeq 500. TCRdb trimmed public reads at Q25 via fastp, called clones via MiXCR and kept in-frame beta chains. Each entry merges the rows of one CDR3 protein and shows their most common DNA and genes. This sample holds 95,000 or so distinct CDR3 sequences; over 9.5% were observed only once. Approximately 3.3% of the sample is held by the ten biggest clonotypes. The time point label on this specimen signifies: patch test 2, 6 weeks after DPC sensitization. The intended sense of this specimen's treatment or condition label: therapeutic diphenylcyclopropenone sensitization with weekly scalp DPC. The sample consisted of whole blood, taken in connection with sensitization to the hapten diphenylcyclopropenone (DPC). These receptors all come from a woman between 40 and 50 years old with alopecia areata. Some clones in this sample may be carry-over from other donors' samples.

The J gene is TRBJ2-2, the V gene TRBV5-5; possible D gene TRBD2, 5 bases. With 4 bases removed from V and 6 bases from J, the gap between germline ends came to 10 bases. The CDR3 loop spans 13 amino acids. Germline CDR1 reads SGHKS; CDR2 reads YYEKEE (reference sequence). CDR3 bases: TGTGCCAGCAGCCCCGCCGGGGCCGGGGAGCTGTTTTTT. Translation: CASSPAGAGELFF.

The V and J genes are TRBV7-6 and TRBJ2-3, with TRBD2 as a possible D gene (6 bases). The CDR3 is 16 residues long. Trimming cost V 4 bases and J 4 bases, with 18 bases left between them. Germline assignment: CDR1 SGHVS and CDR2 FNYEAQ. The DNA for the CDR3 is TGTGCCAGCAGCTCCGGGACTCCCTCCCTCTCAGATACGCAGTATTTT. Protein product: CASSSGTPSLSDTQYF.

This clonotype has ten or more counts. V and J are TRBV28 and TRBJ1-4; possibly TRBD1 for D (5 bases). This CDR3 is 12 amino acids long. The germline gives CDR1 MDHEN, CDR2 SYDVKM. V lost 8 bases, J lost 7 bases, and 11 bases lay in between. The CDR3: CASGAGGEKLFF. Written as DNA, the CDR3 is TGTGCCAGCGGTGCTGGGGGTGAAAAACTGTTTTTT. The full variable domain, its missing parts supplied by reference TRBV28 and TRBJ1-4, is DVKVTQSSRYLVKRTGEKVFLECVQDMDHENMFWYRQDPGLGLRLIYFSYDVKMKEKGDIPEGYSVSREKKERFSLILESASTNQTSMYLCASGAGGEKLFFGSGTQLSVL.

DNA of the CDR3: TGTGCCAGTAGTCTCCAACTAGCGGGAGACAGTAATGAGCAGTTCTTC. Translated, it gives CASSLQLAGDSNEQFF. The rearrangement joins TRBV19 to TRBJ2-1; TRBD2 matches at 11 bases. Trimming at V came to 5 bases and at J to 7 bases, leaving 10 bases not matched to a gene. Germline values: CDR1 LNHDA, CDR2 SQIVND (reference sequence). This CDR3 comprises 16 residues. The full variable domain, with the rest looked up from reference TRBV19 and TRBJ2-1, is DGGITQSPKYLFRKEGQNVTLSCEQNLNHDAMYWYRQDPGQGLRLIYYSQIVNDFQKGDIAEGYSVSREKKESFPLTVTSAQKNPTAFYLCASSLQLAGDSNEQFFGPGTRLTVL.

This clonotype appeared many times. V usage is TRBV2 and J usage is TRBJ2-3; TRBD2 is a possible D gene (5 bases). Germline CDR1 reads SNHLY; CDR2 reads FYNNEI. The CDR3 has 17 residues. Trimming took off 3 bases at V and 4 bases at J, with 20 bases between the two ends. The CDR3 bases are TGTGCCAGCAGTGATCATCGCAAGGAGCGGCGGGCAGATACGCAGTATTTT. Amino acid sequence: CASSDHRKERRADTQYF.

This clonotype occurred many times. J is TRBJ2-6 and V is TRBV28, with D uncertain. This CDR3 spans 17 amino acids. CDR1 and CDR2 (germline): MDHEN, SYDVKM. Trimming removed 7 bases from V and 0 bases from J, with 16 bases in between. CDR3 coding DNA: TGTGCCAGCACCCTTAGAGGCCTACGCTCTGGGGCCAACGTCCTGACTTTC. As protein: CASTLRGLRSGANVLTF.

This clonotype was recorded a few times. This sequence joins TRBV6-6 and TRBJ2-5; D perhaps matches TRBD2 (6 bases). V lost 7 bases, J lost 5 bases, and 20 bases lay in between. CDR1 and CDR2 from the germline V gene are MNHNY and SVGAGI (reference sequence). The CDR3 sequence is 15 residues long. CDR3 coding DNA: TGTGCCAGCACCACAGGCAGCCGGCGGGGTGAGACCCAGTACTTC. Residues: CASTTGSRRGETQYF.

The sample holds many counts of this clonotype. The V gene is TRBV19, the J gene TRBJ2-7; TRBD2 might be the D (5 bases). V was clipped by 5 bases and J by 3 bases, with 17 bases between them. The germline V gene encodes CDR1 LNHDA and CDR2 SQIVND (reference sequence). CDR3 length: 15 residues. CDR3 bases: TGTGCCAGTAGTGACGCGAGCGGAGGAAACTACGAGCAGTACTTC. Translated, it gives CASSDASGGNYEQYF. Combining the CDR3 with reference TRBV19 and TRBJ2-7 gives the whole variable domain DGGITQSPKYLFRKEGQNVTLSCEQNLNHDAMYWYRQDPGQGLRLIYYSQIVNDFQKGDIAEGYSVSREKKESFPLTVTSAQKNPTAFYLCASSDASGGNYEQYFGPGTRLTVT.

This clonotype was counted ten times or more. This chain uses TRBV18 with TRBJ2-3; 7 nucleotides match TRBD2. Per the germline V gene, CDR1 is KGHSH and CDR2 is LQKENI. The CDR3 is made up of 15 amino acids. J was trimmed by 3 bases and V by 2 bases; bases with no gene match: 5. In nucleotides, the CDR3 is TGTGCCAGCTCACCAAAACGGACTAGTACAGATACGCAGTATTTT. Amino acids: CASSPKRTSTDTQYF. The variable domain in full, with the rest retrieved from reference TRBV18 and TRBJ2-3, is NAGVMQNPRHLVRRRGQEARLRCSPMKGHSHVYWYRQLPEEGLKFMVYLQKENIIDESGMPKERFSAEFPKEGPSILRIQQVVRGDSAAYFCASSPKRTSTDTQYFGPGTRLTVL.

The chain has TRBV13 and TRBJ2-7, with D maybe TRBD1 (6 bases). Germline V lookup: CDR1 PRHDT, CDR2 FYEKMQ (reference sequence). V lost 5 bases and J lost 2, with 13 bases in between. The CDR3 has 14 residues. The CDR3 reads CASSIQGGPYEQYF. In nucleotides, the CDR3 is TGTGCCAGCAGCATACAGGGTGGACCCTACGAGCAGTACTTC.

This clonotype showed up many times. This chain joins TRBV6-6 and TRBJ1-4; 7 bases fit TRBD1. The V gene end was trimmed by 6 bases and the J gene end by 6 bases; junction bases not matched to a gene: 7. There are 14 residues in the CDR3. Germline-derived CDR1 and CDR2 are MNHNY and SVGAGI (reference sequence). This CDR3 reads CASSRQGADEKLFF. DNA for the CDR3: TGTGCCAGCAGCCGACAGGGAGCGGATGAAAAACTGTTTTTT.

This clonotype was observed at least ten times. The chain recombines TRBV19 with TRBJ1-5; possible D gene TRBD1, 5 bases. With 5 bases removed from V and 2 bases from J, the gap between germline ends came to 13 bases. The CDR3 has 15 amino acids. In germline, CDR1 is LNHDA, CDR2 SQIVND (reference sequence). CDR3 nucleotides: TGTGCCAGTAGTCGGGGGTCGGAGGGCAATCAGCCCCAGCATTTT. Protein: CASSRGSEGNQPQHF.

For this clonotype: With a much larger clone just one base away, this may be a read error. CDR3 residues: CSASTSGTDTRYF. The CDR3 nucleotides read TGCAGTGCTTCGACTAGCGGGACAGATACGCGGTATTTT. V and J are TRBV20-1 and TRBJ2-3; 11 bases are shared with TRBD2. The germline CDR1 and CDR2 sequences are DFQATT and SNEGSKA (reference sequence). The CDR3 has 13 residues.

The CDR3: CASSLIAGSSYEQYF. CDR3 bases: TGTGCCAGCAGTTTAATTGCAGGAAGCTCCTACGAGCAGTACTTC. The gene calls are TRBV28 and TRBJ2-7; D unclear. From germline, CDR1 is MDHEN and CDR2 SYDVKM. Trimming cost V 2 bases and J 0 bases, with 11 bases left between them. This CDR3 spans 15 amino acids.

This chain joins TRBV29-1 and TRBJ1-4; 7 bases line up with TRBD1. Trimming cost V 0 bases and J 7 bases; bases outside gene matches: 5. The CDR3 is 14 amino acids. Germline V gene lookup returns CDR1 SQVTM and CDR2 ANQGSEA. The CDR3 is CSVEDKGAREKLFF. As DNA, the CDR3 is TGCAGCGTTGAAGATAAGGGGGCTCGTGAAAAACTGTTTTTT.

The chain uses TRBV7-8 and TRBJ2-3; perhaps TRBD1 as D (5 bases). The CDR3 is 17 amino acids. Germline lookup yields CDR1 SGHVS and CDR2 FQNEAQ. V was trimmed by 4 bases and J by 6 bases, leaving 23 bases between them. CDR3 amino acids: CASSSLPLPRGGDTQYF. CDR3 bases: TGTGCCAGCAGCTCCCTACCTTTACCTAGGGGTGGGGATACGCAGTATTTT. The variable domain in full, with the rest retrieved from reference TRBV7-8 and TRBJ2-3, is GAGVSQSPRYKVAKRGQDVALRCDPISGHVSLFWYQQALGQGPEFLTYFQNEAQLDKSGLPSDRFFAERPEGSVSTLKIQRTQQEDSAVYLCASSSLPLPRGGDTQYFGPGTRLTVL.

This clonotype has more than one count but fewer than ten. V and J are TRBV10-3 and TRBJ1-1, with a possible D match to TRBD1 (6 bases). The CDR3 runs 14 residues. CDR1 and CDR2 (germline): ENHRY, SYGVKD. Trimming pared 7 bases from V and 0 bases from J, leaving 12 bases between. The CDR3 loop is CAIKEGGLNTEAFF. CDR3 nucleotides: TGTGCCATCAAGGAAGGGGGGCTGAACACTGAAGCTTTCTTT.

The rearrangement joins TRBV7-6 to TRBJ1-1; D is unresolved. CDR3 size: 15 residues. Germline V gene lookup returns CDR1 SGHVS and CDR2 FNYEAQ. V was shortened by 1 base and J by 1 base, with 10 bases between the two germline ends. CDR3: CASSLGAQKNTEAFF. CDR3 coding DNA: TGTGCCAGCAGCTTAGGCGCTCAGAAGAACACTGAAGCTTTCTTT.

This clonotype was counted at least ten times. J is TRBJ2-7 and V is TRBV28; the match to TRBD2 covers 10 bases. The CDR3 has 16 amino acids. Germline CDR1 MDHEN, CDR2 SYDVKM. The ends lost 5 bases at V and 0 bases at J; junction bases unmatched: 7. DNA of the CDR3: TGTGCCAGCAGTCATAAACTAGCGGGGCCCTCCTACGAGCAGTACTTC. It specifies CASSHKLAGPSYEQYF.

This clonotype was seen ten or more times. The rearrangement uses TRBV9 and TRBJ2-1; TRBD1 is a possible D gene (5 bases). This CDR3 contains 14 residues. Per the germline V gene, CDR1 is SGDLS and CDR2 is YYNGEE. V lost 4 bases, J lost 9 bases, and 17 bases lay in between. The CDR3 loop is CASSPRQGRSEQFF. The CDR3 bases are TGTGCCAGCAGCCCGCGCCAGGGCCGTAGTGAGCAGTTCTTC.

This clonotype was seen only a few times. This CDR3 reads CASGRQGSGYTF. CDR3 nucleotide sequence: TGTGCCAGTGGCAGACAGGGCTCTGGCTACACCTTC. The chain uses TRBV27 and TRBJ1-2; 7 bases are shared with TRBD1. V was clipped by 9 bases and J by 7 bases; unmatched bases: 8. This CDR3 has 12 amino acids. The germline CDR1 and CDR2 sequences are MNHEY and SMNVEV (reference sequence).